The table lists the clone carrying this T cell receptor (beta chain) with a few counts. Its cognate antigen is unknown. The CDR3 length is 14 residues. Losses at the gene ends were 3 bases for V and 8 bases for J; bases not matched to a gene: 4. The germline CDR1 and CDR2 sequences are KGHSH and LQKENI. The data originate from a study of response to subunit inactivated influenza vaccine. TCRdb fed the RT-PCR reads into MiXCR, producing one record per CDR3 protein. The data contain roughly 150,000 distinct CDR3 sequences, roughly a tenth of them singletons. Study observations and caveats: Authors suggested each seasonal flu vaccination may recruit only limited numbers of new T cells.

Sequencing used non-naive T cells sorted from PBMCs, obtained about 40 days after vaccination. This TCR derives from a man in his forties or fifties who received an inactivated influenza vaccine. V and J are TRBV18 and TRBJ1-6, with 7 bases fitting TRBD1. CDR3 DNA sequence: TGTGCCAGCTCACCGGGACAGCGCGATTCACCCCTCCACTTT. It translates to CASSPGQRDSPLHF.